Described below is a single TCR beta chain sequence and its context. Its antigen remains unknown. This specimen belongs to a study of CXCR3-negative and CXCR3-positive naive CD8 T cells. Study results and caveats: Cryopreserved cells showed partially decreased CXCR3 expression, and most assays used fresh PBMCs. TRB CDR3s were more hydrophobic in CXCR3-positive than in CXCR3-negative naive cells.

The authors made the TRB cDNA libraries by 5' RACE using UMI labels. With the 5' RACE reads reprocessed, TCRdb shows one record per CDR3 protein and no DNA. The sample totals approximately 120,000 distinct CDR3 sequences. The CDR3 runs 17 residues. Germline loops: CDR1 MNHEY, CDR2 SMNVEV (reference sequence). Material: naive CXCR3+ CD8+ T cells from blood. Described subset: CD45RO-CCR7+CD27+CD95- naive CD8+ T cells expressing CXCR3 (TNR3+). The rearrangement joins TRBV27 to TRBJ2-7; TCRdb names TRBD1, which stays unverified in the absence of DNA. This receptor was identified in a human donor in good health. Some clones in this sample may be carry-over from other donors' samples. CDR3 region: CASSNLGIFGAAREQYF.